This section outlines one TCR beta chain sequence together with its context. Its antigen is undetermined. PCR was performed using 60 Vbeta and 13 Jbeta primers. This table comes from immunoSEQ multiplex PCR, and its TCRdb copy is limited to in-frame clones, with some not included. The sample has approximately 170,000 clones, around four fifths seen once; the top ten hold 9% to 10%. The data originate from a study of cytomegalovirus exposure and HLA in healthy donors. General study findings and limits: Altogether, 164 TCR beta chains were recorded as cytomegalovirus-associated. The classifier reportedly diagnosed cytomegalovirus status with high sensitivity and specificity. In vitro assays verified that a few CMV-associated chains recognized CMV antigens specifically.

The V and J ends lost 3 bases and 4 bases respectively, with 9 bases between them. The length of the CDR3 is 13 residues. Germline V CDR1 and CDR2: PRHDT, FYEKMQ (reference sequence). This chain connects TRBV13 to TRBJ1-1; D call uncertain. Input material: PBMCs. This clonotype was sampled from a man between 18 and 29 years old in good health and CMV-seropositive. The CDR3 DNA is TGTGCCAGCAGCTTCGGTCGGTTCACTGAAGCTTTCTTT. It translates to CASSFGRFTEAFF.